This TCR beta chain was retrieved from a study of cytomegalovirus exposure and HLA in healthy donors. Repertoires were generated with immunoSEQ multiplex PCR, while TCRdb's copy carries only in-frame clones and drops some. The data show around 86,000 clones, approximately 93% seen once. The CDR3 has 14 amino acids. Germline CDR1 is LNHDA and CDR2 is SQIVND (reference sequence). The junction had 9 bases not matched to a gene; V was cut back by 9 bases and J by 6 bases. Study-wide points: In vitro data verified a few CMV-associated chains as specific for CMV antigens.

Comments on this clone: The antigen remains undetermined.

The chain links TRBV19 to TRBJ2-1, with 9 nucleotides matching TRBD2. This sequence originates from a young woman in good health and CMV-seropositive. Sequencing input: PBMCs. The CDR3 DNA sequence: TGTGCCAGCAAGCGGGAGGATGTATCCAATGAGCAGTTCTTC. Its protein is CASKREDVSNEQFF.